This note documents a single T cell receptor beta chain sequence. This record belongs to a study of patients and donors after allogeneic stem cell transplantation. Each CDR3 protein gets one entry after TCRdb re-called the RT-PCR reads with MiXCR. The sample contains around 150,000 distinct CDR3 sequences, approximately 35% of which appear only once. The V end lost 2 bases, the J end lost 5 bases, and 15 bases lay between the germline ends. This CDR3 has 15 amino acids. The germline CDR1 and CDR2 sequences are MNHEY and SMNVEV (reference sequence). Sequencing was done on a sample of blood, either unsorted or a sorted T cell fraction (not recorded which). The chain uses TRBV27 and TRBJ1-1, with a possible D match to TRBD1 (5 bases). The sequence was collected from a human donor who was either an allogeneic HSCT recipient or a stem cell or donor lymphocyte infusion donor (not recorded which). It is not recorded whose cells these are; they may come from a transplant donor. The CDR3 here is CASSLAGQAGTEAFF. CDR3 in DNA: TGTGCCAGCAGTTTAGCGGGGCAGGCGGGTACTGAAGCTTTCTTT.